A selection of T cell receptor beta chains follows, all from one sample in a study of Tregs in tolerant kidney transplant recipients. TCRdb's table, derived via immunoSEQ multiplex PCR, lists solely in-frame clones and lacks some. The sample lists some 70,000 clones; roughly 84% were seen once. The sequenced sample was CD4+ T cells from blood. These TCRs come from a human donor in good health. Each CDR3 is given with its conserved first and last residue. D genes are given only for firm matches. Only some rows state a clone size, as once, few, many or a class for expanded clones.

clone_size,v_call,j_call,d_call,cdr3_length,cdr3_aa,cdr3_nt
-,TRBV11-3,TRBJ2-7,-,15,CASSLYRSTAGEQYF,TGTGCCAGCAGCTTGTATAGGTCCACCGCCGGTGAGCAGTACTTC
-,TRBV9,TRBJ2-3,TRBD1,15,CASSPQGARTDTQYF,TGTGCCAGCAGCCCACAGGGGGCTCGCACAGATACGCAGTATTTT
-,TRBV5-1,TRBJ2-2,-,15,CASSLGLQVAGELFF,TGCGCCAGCAGCTTGGGGTTGCAGGTGGCCGGGGAGCTGTTTTTT
-,TRBV6-5,TRBJ2-7,-,14,CATKPPGSSYEQYF,TGTGCCACGAAGCCCCCCGGGTCTTCCTACGAGCAGTACTTC
-,TRBV10-3,TRBJ2-1,TRBD1,16,CAISGPGQGRVNEQFF,TGTGCCATCAGTGGCCCGGGACAGGGTAGGGTCAATGAGCAGTTCTTC
few,TRBV7-9,TRBJ1-1,-,15,CASSLALGQNTEAFF,TGTGCCAGCAGCTTAGCGCTCGGACAGAACACTGAAGCTTTCTTT
few,TRBV5-1,TRBJ2-3,-,15,CASSWGGPASDTQYF,TGCGCCAGCAGCTGGGGTGGTCCCGCCTCAGATACGCAGTATTTT
-,TRBV30,TRBJ2-7,TRBD1,11,CAFGTGPEQYF,TGTGCTTTCGGGACAGGGCCCGAGCAGTACTTC
-,TRBV9,TRBJ2-2,TRBD2,16,CASSVAVASGTGELFF,TGTGCCAGCAGCGTAGCCGTTGCTAGCGGGACCGGGGAGCTGTTTTTT
-,TRBV9,TRBJ2-7,TRBD2,16,CASSERWAGGPSEQYF,TGTGCCAGCAGCGAAAGATGGGCGGGAGGGCCGAGTGAGCAGTACTTC
-,TRBV9,TRBJ2-5,TRBD2,19,CASSRDPDLAGVIQETQYF,TGTGCCAGCAGCCGAGACCCCGATCTAGCGGGAGTAATCCAAGAGACCCAGTACTTC
-,TRBV14,TRBJ2-7,-,14,CASSPGHTSYEQYF,TGTGCCAGCAGCCCGGGACATACCTCCTACGAGCAGTACTTC
once,TRBV11-2,TRBJ2-2,-,14,CASSLAGPTGELFF,TGTGCCAGCAGCTTAGCGGGACCCACCGGGGAGCTGTTTTTT
-,TRBV4-1,TRBJ2-7,-,15,CASSQERAGDHEQYF,TGCGCCAGCAGCCAAGAGCGGGCAGGGGACCACGAGCAGTACTTC
-,TRBV4-2,TRBJ2-1,TRBD2,17,CASSQGTSGFPYNEQFF,TGTGCCAGCAGCCAAGGGACTAGCGGGTTCCCTTACAATGAGCAGTTCTTC
-,TRBV18,TRBJ1-3,TRBD1,14,CASSPDRVGNTIYF,TGTGCCAGCTCTCCCGACAGGGTTGGAAACACCATATATTTT
-,TRBV13,TRBJ2-5,TRBD1,14,CASSPMWTGETQYF,TGTGCCAGCAGCCCCATGTGGACAGGGGAGACCCAGTACTTC
-,TRBV6-4,TRBJ2-1,-,16,CASSEEALGSYNEQFF,TGTGCCAGCAGTGAAGAGGCTCTGGGCTCCTACAATGAGCAGTTCTTC
few,TRBV2,TRBJ1-5,TRBD1,17,CASSLQGGPGSNQPQHF,TGTGCCAGCAGTCTCCAGGGGGGTCCGGGAAGCAATCAGCCCCAGCATTTT
-,TRBV4-3,TRBJ1-1,TRBD1,14,CASGHRGSNTEAFF,TGCGCCAGCGGGCACAGGGGGAGTAACACTGAAGCTTTCTTT
-,TRBV7-6,TRBJ2-3,TRBD2,17,CASSFSAGGTSTDTQYF,TGTGCCAGCAGCTTCTCGGCGGGGGGAACTAGCACAGATACGCAGTATTTT
-,TRBV1,TRBJ1-4,-,17,CTSSHWGQGATNEKLFF,-
-,TRBV5-1,TRBJ2-2,-,17,CASSPSGTPPDGGELFF,TGCGCCAGCTCCCCCTCCGGGACTCCCCCAGATGGGGGGGAGCTGTTTTTT
-,TRBV6-1,TRBJ1-1,TRBD1,14,CASSSRQGNTEAFF,TGTGCCAGCAGTTCTAGACAGGGCAACACTGAAGCTTTCTTT
-,TRBV7-9,TRBJ2-4,-,13,CASSSRGVPIQYF,TGTGCCAGCAGCTCTCGGGGAGTCCCGATTCAGTACTTC
-,TRBV15,TRBJ2-5,TRBD1,15,CATSRAGQGSETQYF,TGTGCCACCAGCAGAGCAGGACAGGGGTCCGAGACCCAGTACTTC
few,TRBV2,TRBJ1-5,-,12,CASSVSNQPQHF,TGTGCCAGCAGTGTGAGCAATCAGCCCCAGCATTTT
once,TRBV9,TRBJ2-1,-,13,CASSARVRNEQFF,TGTGCCAGCAGCGCCAGGGTCCGCAATGAGCAGTTCTTC
-,TRBV19,TRBJ2-3,-,14,CASSRGTSTDTQYF,TGTGCCAGCTCACGGGGAACTAGCACAGATACGCAGTATTTT
-,TRBV4-2,TRBJ2-2,-,16,CASSLIRDLNTGELFF,TGTGCCAGCAGCCTAATCCGGGACTTGAACACCGGGGAGCTGTTTTTT
-,TRBV5-5,TRBJ1-1,-,15,CASSWRQGMNTEAFF,TGTGCCAGCAGCTGGCGGCAGGGGATGAACACTGAAGCTTTCTTT
-,TRBV6-5,TRBJ1-3,-,14,CASSYGKAGNTIYF,TGTGCCAGCAGTTACGGAAAAGCTGGAAACACCATATATTTT
-,TRBV6-5,TRBJ1-4,TRBD1,15,CASSRWTGINEKLFF,TGTGCCAGCAGCCGTTGGACAGGGATTAATGAAAAACTGTTTTTT
-,TRBV2,TRBJ1-4,-,13,CASSGQAGEKVFF,TGTGCCAGCAGTGGACAGGCCGGGGAGAAAGTGTTTTTT
-,TRBV7-9,TRBJ1-4,-,16,CASSLGFGVGNEKLFF,TGTGCCAGCAGCTTAGGGTTCGGCGTGGGGAATGAAAAACTGTTTTTT
-,TRBV2,TRBJ1-1,-,14,CASSVGNVNTEAFF,TGTGCCAGCAGTGTCGGGAACGTCAACACTGAAGCTTTCTTT
-,TRBV30,TRBJ2-5,-,12,CAWSERGETQYF,TGTGCCTGGAGTGAACGGGGGGAGACCCAGTACTTC
-,TRBV11-3,TRBJ2-7,TRBD2,15,CASSLGRGSAYEQYF,TGTGCCAGCAGCTTAGGGCGGGGGTCAGCCTACGAGCAGTACTTC
-,TRBV18,TRBJ1-2,-,14,CASSPGHQNYGYTF,TGTGCCAGCTCACCGGGACACCAGAACTATGGCTACACCTTC
-,TRBV27,TRBJ2-7,-,14,CASSLSMSQGKQYF,TGTGCCAGCAGTTTATCGATGTCCCAGGGCAAGCAGTACTTC
-,TRBV7-9,TRBJ2-3,TRBD1,14,CASNLDRGPDTQYF,TGTGCCAGTAACCTGGACAGGGGACCAGATACGCAGTATTTT
-,TRBV7-2,TRBJ2-3,TRBD2,19,CASSYPPGLAGGWADTQYF,TGTGCCAGCAGCTACCCCCCGGGACTAGCGGGAGGTTGGGCAGATACGCAGTATTTT
-,TRBV7-9,TRBJ1-2,-,16,CASSQASLLGIDGYTF,TGTGCCAGCAGCCAAGCCTCCCTGTTGGGAATAGATGGCTACACCTTC
-,TRBV6-5,TRBJ2-7,-,10,CASSRMGQYF,TGTGCCAGCTCCCGGATGGGGCAGTACTTC
once,TRBV2,TRBJ2-3,-,15,CASSELAPSTDTQYF,TGTGCCAGCAGTGAACTAGCGCCTAGCACAGATACGCAGTATTTT
-,TRBV18,TRBJ1-2,-,14,CASSPSGESYGYTF,TGTGCCAGCTCACCATCCGGAGAGTCTTATGGCTACACCTTC
-,TRBV5-1,TRBJ2-3,-,15,CASSLGQGSTDTQYF,TGCGCCAGCAGCTTGGGCCAGGGGAGCACAGATACGCAGTATTTT
-,TRBV6-5,TRBJ1-4,TRBD1,16,CASSYLTGTGNEKLFF,TGTGCCAGCAGTTACCTAACCGGGACAGGCAATGAAAAACTGTTTTTT
once,TRBV6-6,TRBJ2-5,TRBD1,15,CASSYDRGIRETQYF,TGTGCCAGCAGTTACGACAGGGGAATCAGAGAGACCCAGTACTTC
-,TRBV5-4,TRBJ2-7,-,14,CASSLVGGEAEQYF,TGTGCCAGCAGCTTGGTGGGGGGAGAGGCCGAGCAGTACTTC
-,TRBV20-1,TRBJ2-5,-,11,CSARVLRTQYF,TGCAGTGCTAGAGTCCTCAGGACCCAGTACTTC
-,TRBV7-2,TRBJ1-1,-,13,CASSLAGGIGTIF,TGTGCCAGCAGCTTAGCGGGGGGGATAGGTACGATCTTT
medium-sized,TRBV9,TRBJ2-5,-,13,CASNRDTQETQYF,TGTGCCAGCAATCGTGACACCCAAGAGACCCAGTACTTC
-,TRBV5-1,TRBJ1-1,-,14,CASSLVQANTEAFF,TGCGCCAGCAGCTTGGTCCAGGCCAACACTGAAGCTTTCTTT
-,TRBV28,TRBJ2-7,TRBD2,15,CASSETTSGRNEQYF,TGTGCCAGCAGCGAAACGACTAGCGGGAGAAACGAGCAGTACTTC